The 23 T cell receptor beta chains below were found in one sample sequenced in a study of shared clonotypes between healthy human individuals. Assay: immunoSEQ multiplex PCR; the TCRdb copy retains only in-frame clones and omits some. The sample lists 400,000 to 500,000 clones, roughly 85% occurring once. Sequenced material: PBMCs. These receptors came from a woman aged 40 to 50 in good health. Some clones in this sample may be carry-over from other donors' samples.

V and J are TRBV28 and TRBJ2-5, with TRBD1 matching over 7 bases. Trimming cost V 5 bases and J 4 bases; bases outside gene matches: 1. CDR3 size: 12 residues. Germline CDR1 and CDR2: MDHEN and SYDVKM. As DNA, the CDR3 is TGTGCCAGCAGTGCAGGGGGAGAGACCCAGTACTTC. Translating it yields CASSAGGETQYF.

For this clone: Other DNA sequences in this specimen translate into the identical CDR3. CDR3 nucleotide sequence: TGTGCCAGCAGTCTGCTAGCGGGAGGGTACAATGAGCAGTTCTTC. It yields the protein CASSLLAGGYNEQFF. The chain links TRBV2 to TRBJ2-1; 12 bases are a match to TRBD2. Germline-derived CDR1 and CDR2 are SNHLY and FYNNEI. This CDR3 region has 15 residues. V lost 5 bases to trimming and J lost 4 bases; unmatched junction nucleotides: 3. Looking up the rest from reference TRBV2 and TRBJ2-1 gives the full variable domain: EPEVTQTPSHQVTQMGQEVILRCVPISNHLYFYWYRQILGQKVEFLVSFYNNEISEKSEIFDDQFSVERPDGSNFTLKIRSTKLEDSAMYFCASSLLAGGYNEQFFGPGTRLTVL.

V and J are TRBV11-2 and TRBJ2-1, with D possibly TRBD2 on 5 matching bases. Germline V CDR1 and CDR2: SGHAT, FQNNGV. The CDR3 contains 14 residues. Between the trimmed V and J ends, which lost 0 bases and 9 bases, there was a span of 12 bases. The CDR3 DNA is TGTGCCAGCAGCTTAGATAGGCTAGCTAGTGAGCAGTTCTTC. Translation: CASSLDRLASEQFF.

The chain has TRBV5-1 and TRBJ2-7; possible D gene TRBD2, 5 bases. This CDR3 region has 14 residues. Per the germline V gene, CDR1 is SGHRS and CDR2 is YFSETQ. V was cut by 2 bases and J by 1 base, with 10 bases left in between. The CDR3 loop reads CASSFGLASYEQYF. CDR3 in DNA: TGCGCCAGCAGCTTCGGTCTAGCTTCCTACGAGCAGTACTTC. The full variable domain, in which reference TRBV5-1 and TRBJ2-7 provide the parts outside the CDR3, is KAGVTQTPRYLIKTRGQQVTLSCSPISGHRSVSWYQQTPGQGLQFLFEYFSETQRNKGNFPGRFSGRQFSNSRSEMNVSTLELGDSALYLCASSFGLASYEQYFGPGTRLTVT.

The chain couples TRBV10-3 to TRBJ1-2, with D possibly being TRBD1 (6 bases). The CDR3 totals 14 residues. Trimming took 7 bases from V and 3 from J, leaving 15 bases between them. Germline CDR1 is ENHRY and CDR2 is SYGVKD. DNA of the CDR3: TGTGCCATCAAGGTCCAGGGGTTGGACTATGGCTACACCTTC. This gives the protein CAIKVQGLDYGYTF.

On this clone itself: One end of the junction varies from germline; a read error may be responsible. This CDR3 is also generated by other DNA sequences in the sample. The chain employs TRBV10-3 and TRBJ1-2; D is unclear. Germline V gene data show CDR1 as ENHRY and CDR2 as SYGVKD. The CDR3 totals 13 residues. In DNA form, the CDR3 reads TGTGCTATCAGTGACCGCTTTCACTATGGCTACACCTTC. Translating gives CAISDRFHYGYTF.

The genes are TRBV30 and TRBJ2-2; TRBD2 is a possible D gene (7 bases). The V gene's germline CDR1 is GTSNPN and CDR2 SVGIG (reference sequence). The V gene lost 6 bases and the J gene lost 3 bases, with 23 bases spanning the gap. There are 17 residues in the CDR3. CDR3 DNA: TGTGCCTGTAGTAGGGGGAGGCTAGCGGACCACACCGGGGAGCTGTTTTTT. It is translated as CACSRGRLADHTGELFF.

The CDR3 DNA sequence: TGCGCCAGCGCCTACCTCAGCGGAGAGACCCAGTACTTC. It yields the protein CASAYLSGETQYF. The chain joins TRBV5-1 to TRBJ2-5, with D maybe TRBD2 (5 bases). The CDR3 has 13 amino acids. Germline V gene sequence: CDR1 SGHRS, CDR2 YFSETQ. V dropped 7 bases and J dropped 4 bases, with 14 bases sitting between them.

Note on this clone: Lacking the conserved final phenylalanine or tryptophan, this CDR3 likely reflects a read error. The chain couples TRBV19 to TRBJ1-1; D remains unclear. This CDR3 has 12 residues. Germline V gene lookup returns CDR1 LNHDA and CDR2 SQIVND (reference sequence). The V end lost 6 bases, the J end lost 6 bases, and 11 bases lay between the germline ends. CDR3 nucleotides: TGTGCCAGTAGAGGCTTTAGTTCTGAAGCTTTCTCT. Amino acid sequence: CASRGFSSEAFS.

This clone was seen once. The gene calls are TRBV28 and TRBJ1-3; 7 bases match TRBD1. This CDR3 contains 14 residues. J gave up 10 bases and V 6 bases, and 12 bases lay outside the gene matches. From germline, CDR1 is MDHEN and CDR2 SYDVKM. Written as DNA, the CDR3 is TGTGCCAGCAGCACCCCGGGACAGATGATAACCATATATTTT. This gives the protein CASSTPGQMITIYF.

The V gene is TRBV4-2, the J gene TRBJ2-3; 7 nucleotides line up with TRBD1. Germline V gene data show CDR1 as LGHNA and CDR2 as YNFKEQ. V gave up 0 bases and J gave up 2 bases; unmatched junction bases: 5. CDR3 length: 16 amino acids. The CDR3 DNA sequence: TGTGCCAGCAGCCAAGAGGGACAGCCGCCCACAGATACGCAGTATTTT. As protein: CASSQEGQPPTDTQYF.

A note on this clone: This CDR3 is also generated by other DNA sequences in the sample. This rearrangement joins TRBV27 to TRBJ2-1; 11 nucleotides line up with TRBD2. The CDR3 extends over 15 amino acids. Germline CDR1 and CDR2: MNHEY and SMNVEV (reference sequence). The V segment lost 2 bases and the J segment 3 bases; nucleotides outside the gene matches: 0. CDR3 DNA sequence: TGTGCCAGCAGTTTAGGACTAGCGGGCTACAATGAGCAGTTCTTC. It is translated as CASSLGLAGYNEQFF.

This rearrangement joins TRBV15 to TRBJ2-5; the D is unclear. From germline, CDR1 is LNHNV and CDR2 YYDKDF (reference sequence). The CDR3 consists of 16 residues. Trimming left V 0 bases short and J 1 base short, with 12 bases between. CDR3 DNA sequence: TGTGCCACCAGCAGAGATACGGTTACGGTCCAAGAGACCCAGTACTTC. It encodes CATSRDTVTVQETQYF.

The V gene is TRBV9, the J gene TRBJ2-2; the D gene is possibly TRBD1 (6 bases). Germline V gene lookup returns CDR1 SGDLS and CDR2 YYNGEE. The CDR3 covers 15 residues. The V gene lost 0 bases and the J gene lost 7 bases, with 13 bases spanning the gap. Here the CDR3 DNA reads TGTGCCAGCAGCGTAGCGGTGGGGGCCGGCGGGGAGCTGTTTTTT. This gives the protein CASSVAVGAGGELFF. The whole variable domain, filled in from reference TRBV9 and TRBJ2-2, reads DSGVTQTPKHLITATGQRVTLRCSPRSGDLSVYWYQQSLDQGLQFLIQYYNGEERAKGNILERFSAQQFPDLHSELNLSSLELGDSALYFCASSVAVGAGGELFFGEGSRLTVL.

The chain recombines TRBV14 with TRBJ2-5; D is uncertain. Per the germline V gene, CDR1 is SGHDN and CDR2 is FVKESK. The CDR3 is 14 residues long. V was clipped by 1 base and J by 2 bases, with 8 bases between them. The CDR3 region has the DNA TGTGCCAGCAGCCAAGGGCCTTTTCAAGAGACCCAGTACTTC. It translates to CASSQGPFQETQYF.

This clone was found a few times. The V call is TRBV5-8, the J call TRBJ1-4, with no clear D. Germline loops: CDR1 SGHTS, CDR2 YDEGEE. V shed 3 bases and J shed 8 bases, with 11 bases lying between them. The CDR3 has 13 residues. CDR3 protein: CASSSGVIEKLFF. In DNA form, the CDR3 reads TGTGCCAGCAGCTCCGGGGTGATAGAAAAACTGTTTTTT. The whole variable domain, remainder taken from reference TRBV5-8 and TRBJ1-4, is EAGVTQSPTHLIKTRGQQATLRCSPISGHTSVYWYQQALGLGLQFLLWYDEGEERNRGNFPPRFSGRQFPNYSSELNVNALELEDSALYLCASSSGVIEKLFFGSGTQLSVL.

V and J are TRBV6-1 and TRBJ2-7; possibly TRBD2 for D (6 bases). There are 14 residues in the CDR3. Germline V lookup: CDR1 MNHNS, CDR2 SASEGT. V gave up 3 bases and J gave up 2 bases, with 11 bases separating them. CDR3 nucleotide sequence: TGTGCCAGCAGTGATGTAGCGGAGGCCTACGAGCAGTACTTC. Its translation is CASSDVAEAYEQYF.

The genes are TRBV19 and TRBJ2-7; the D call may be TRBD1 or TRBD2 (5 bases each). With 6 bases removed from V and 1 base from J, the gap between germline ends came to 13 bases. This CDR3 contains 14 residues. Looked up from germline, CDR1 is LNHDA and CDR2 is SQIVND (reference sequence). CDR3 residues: CASSSWDGSYEQYF. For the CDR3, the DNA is TGTGCCAGTAGCTCTTGGGACGGTTCCTACGAGCAGTACTTC.

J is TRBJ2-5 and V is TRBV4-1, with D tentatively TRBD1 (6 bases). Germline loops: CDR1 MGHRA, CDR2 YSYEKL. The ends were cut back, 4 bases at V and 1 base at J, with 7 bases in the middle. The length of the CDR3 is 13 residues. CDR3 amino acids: CASSPRGQETQYF. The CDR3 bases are TGCGCCAGCAGCCCCAGGGGCCAAGAGACCCAGTACTTC.

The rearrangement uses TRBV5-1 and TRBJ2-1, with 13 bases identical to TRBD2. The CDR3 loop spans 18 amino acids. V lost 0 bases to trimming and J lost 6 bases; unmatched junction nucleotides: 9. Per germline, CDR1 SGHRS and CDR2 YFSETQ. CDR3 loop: CASSLAGLAGASGNEQFF. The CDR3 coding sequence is TGCGCCAGCAGCTTGGCCGGACTAGCGGGAGCGTCGGGCAATGAGCAGTTCTTC.

The CDR3, as DNA: TGTGCCAGCTCACCGGCAGGGGATAACTATGGCTACACCTTC. Residues: CASSPAGDNYGYTF. The V call is TRBV18, the J call TRBJ1-2; D is possibly TRBD1 (6 bases). The CDR3 covers 14 residues. The germline V gene has CDR1 KGHSH and CDR2 LQKENI. Trimming shortened V by 3 bases and J by 1 base, and 9 bases separated the two germline ends.

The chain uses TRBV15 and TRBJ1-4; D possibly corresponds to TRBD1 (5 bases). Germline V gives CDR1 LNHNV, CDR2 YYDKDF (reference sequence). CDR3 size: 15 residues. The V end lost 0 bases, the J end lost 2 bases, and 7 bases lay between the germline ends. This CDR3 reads CATSRDWGTNEKLFF. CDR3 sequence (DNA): TGTGCCACCAGCAGAGATTGGGGGACTAATGAAAAACTGTTTTTT. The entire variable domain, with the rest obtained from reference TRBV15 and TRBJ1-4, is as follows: DAMVIQNPRYQVTQFGKPVTLSCSQTLNHNVMYWYQQKSSQAPKLLFHYYDKDFNNEADTPDNFQSRRPNTSFCFLDIRSPGLGDTAMYLCATSRDWGTNEKLFFGSGTQLSVL.

Written as DNA, the CDR3 is TGTGCCAGCGAGGGGGCGGGCCGCATGAACACTGAAGCTTTCTTT. This gives the protein CASEGAGRMNTEAFF. The V call is TRBV28, the J call TRBJ1-1; 7 bases map to TRBD1. The CDR3 loop spans 15 amino acids. Germline assignment: CDR1 MDHEN and CDR2 SYDVKM. Germline trimming cut 8 bases from V and 0 bases from J; bases unmatched to any gene: 9.